The entry below gives a single T cell receptor (beta chain) sequence along with its context. This sample was included in a study of shared clonotypes between healthy human individuals. Overall study context: Donor composition was a couple of women and three men, aged 18 to 49.

This table comes from immunoSEQ multiplex PCR, and its TCRdb copy is limited to in-frame clones, with some not included. The table lists about half a million clones, 79% of them singletons. Trimming took 3 bases from V and 4 from J, leaving 9 bases between them. CDR1 and CDR2 from the germline V gene are KGHSH and LQKENI. This CDR3 comprises 13 residues. Specimen: PBMCs. The source is a woman in her thirties or forties in good health. Some clones in this sample may be carry-over from other donors' samples. This chain links TRBV18 with TRBJ1-2; D remains unclear. CDR3 nucleotide sequence: TGTGCCAGCTCACCCCCTGGAGCCTATGGCTACACCTTC. The encoded protein is CASSPPGAYGYTF.